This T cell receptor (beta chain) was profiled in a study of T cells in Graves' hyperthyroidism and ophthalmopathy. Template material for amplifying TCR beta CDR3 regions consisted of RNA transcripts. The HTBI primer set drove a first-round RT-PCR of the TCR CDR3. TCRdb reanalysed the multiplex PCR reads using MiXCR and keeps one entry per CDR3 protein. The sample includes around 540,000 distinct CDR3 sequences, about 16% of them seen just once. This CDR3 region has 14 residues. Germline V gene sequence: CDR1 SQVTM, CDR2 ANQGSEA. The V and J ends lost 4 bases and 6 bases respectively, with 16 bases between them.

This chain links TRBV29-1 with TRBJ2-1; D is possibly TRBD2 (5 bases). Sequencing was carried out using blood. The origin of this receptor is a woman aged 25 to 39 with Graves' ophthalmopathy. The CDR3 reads CSVGAVLVPNEQFF. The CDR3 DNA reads TGCAGCGTTGGCGCGGTACTAGTTCCCAATGAGCAGTTCTTC.